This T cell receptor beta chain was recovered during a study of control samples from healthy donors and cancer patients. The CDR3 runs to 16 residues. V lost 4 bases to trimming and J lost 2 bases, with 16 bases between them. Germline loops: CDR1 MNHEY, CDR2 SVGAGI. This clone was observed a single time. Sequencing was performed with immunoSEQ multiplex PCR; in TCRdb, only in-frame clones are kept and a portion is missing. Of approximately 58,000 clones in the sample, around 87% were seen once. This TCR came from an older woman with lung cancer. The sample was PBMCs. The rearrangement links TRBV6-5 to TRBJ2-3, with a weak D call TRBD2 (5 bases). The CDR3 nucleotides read TGTGCCAGCAGTTTGGAGCGGACTCGGACCACAGATACGCAGTATTTT. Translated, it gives CASSLERTRTTDTQYF.